This entry lists 32 T cell receptor beta chains sequenced from one sample in a study of beta chain features in type 1 diabetes. Regarding the study as a whole: A moderate, significant TCRB CDR3 shortening appeared in type 1 diabetes across four CD4+ subsets.

Sequencing targeted expressed TCRB transcripts, as all isolated RNA had been reverse transcribed. TCRdb's table, derived via immunoSEQ multiplex PCR, lists solely in-frame clones and lacks some. Of roughly 250,000 clones listed, 20% are singletons. These receptors' targets are unknown. The sample consisted of naive CD4+ T cells from blood. The receptors originated from a woman aged 40 to 50 with type 1 diabetes.

The chain links TRBV7-2 to TRBJ2-7; a possible D gene is TRBD1 (6 bases). The germline V gene encodes CDR1 SGHTA and CDR2 FQGNSA. V gave up 6 bases and J gave up 5 bases, with 14 bases separating them. The CDR3 extends over 13 amino acids. The CDR3 loop is CASRIGGAHEQYF. The CDR3 coding sequence is TGTGCCAGCAGAATAGGGGGTGCCCACGAGCAGTACTTC.

The chain employs TRBV5-1 and TRBJ2-2; 8 positions match TRBD2. Trimming cost V 4 bases and J 4 bases; bases outside gene matches: 3. The germline gives CDR1 SGHRS, CDR2 YFSETQ. The CDR3 runs 14 residues. In DNA form, the CDR3 reads TGCGCCAGCAGCCCAAGCGGGAGCACCGGGGAGCTGTTTTTT. The encoded protein is CASSPSGSTGELFF. Filled out from reference TRBV5-1 and TRBJ2-2, the complete variable domain reads KAGVTQTPRYLIKTRGQQVTLSCSPISGHRSVSWYQQTPGQGLQFLFEYFSETQRNKGNFPGRFSGRQFSNSRSEMNVSTLELGDSALYLCASSPSGSTGELFFGEGSRLTVL.

The chain links TRBV5-1 to TRBJ2-6; possible D gene TRBD1, 6 bases. V lost 5 bases and J lost 0, with 12 bases in between. The CDR3 covers 16 residues. CDR1 SGHRS and CDR2 YFSETQ come from the germline V gene. CDR3 sequence (DNA): TGCGCCAGCAGGCCCGACAGGAGCTCTGGGGCCAACGTCCTGACTTTC. Translating it yields CASRPDRSSGANVLTF.

The sample holds a few counts of this clone. The rearrangement links TRBV28 to TRBJ2-1, with D tentatively TRBD2 (5 bases). CDR1 is MDHEN and CDR2 is SYDVKM in the germline V gene. This CDR3 comprises 15 residues. The germline V and J ends were trimmed by 7 bases and 0 bases, with 13 bases remaining between them. CDR3 DNA: TGTGCCAGCACGGACTCAAGACGCTCCTACAATGAGCAGTTCTTC. Its protein product is CASTDSRRSYNEQFF.

This chain connects TRBV7-9 to TRBJ2-4; maybe TRBD1 (6 bases). Per germline, CDR1 SEHNR and CDR2 FQNEAQ (reference sequence). Trimming shortened V by 6 bases and J by 8 bases, and 17 bases separated the two germline ends. The CDR3 length is 14 residues. CDR3 in DNA: TGTGCCAGCAGTATTTCCGGGACAACAGACATTCAGTACTTC. It is translated as CASSISGTTDIQYF.

This clone has just a few counts. The sample contains more than one DNA sequence encoding this CDR3. The chain is built from TRBV7-2 and TRBJ2-5, with 8 bases fitting TRBD1. The CDR3 runs to 14 residues. CDR1 is SGHTA, CDR2 FQGNSA, per germline. Losses at the gene ends were 5 bases for V and 2 bases for J; bases not matched to a gene: 4. The CDR3 protein is CASSPGGIQETQYF. DNA of the CDR3: TGTGCCAGCAGCCCAGGGGGCATACAAGAGACCCAGTACTTC. Full variable domain (outside the CDR3, taken from reference TRBV7-2 and TRBJ2-5): GAGVSQSPSNKVTEKGKDVELRCDPISGHTALYWYRQSLGQGLEFLIYFQGNSAPDKSGLPSDRFSAERTGGSVSTLTIQRTQQEDSAVYLCASSPGGIQETQYFGPGTRLLVL.

This clone was picked up a small number of times. The chain has TRBV4-2 and TRBJ1-5; weak D call: TRBD1 (6 bases). The CDR3 is 13 amino acids. From germline, CDR1 is LGHNA and CDR2 YNFKEQ. The V and J ends lost 1 base and 5 bases respectively, with 6 bases between them. The CDR3 DNA reads TGTGCCAGCAGCCAAGCAGGGGATCAGCCCCAGCATTTT. It translates to CASSQAGDQPQHF.

In this sample, this clone turned up a few times. This rearrangement joins TRBV9 to TRBJ2-5; 9 bases are a match to TRBD1. This CDR3 comprises 18 residues. J lost 1 base, V lost 1 base, and 11 bases had no gene match. Germline V CDR1 and CDR2: SGDLS, YYNGEE. The CDR3 spells CASSVSETGTGLQETQYF. DNA of the CDR3: TGTGCCAGCAGCGTAAGTGAAACCGGGACAGGGCTCCAAGAGACCCAGTACTTC. The entire variable domain, with the rest obtained from reference TRBV9 and TRBJ2-5, is as follows: DSGVTQTPKHLITATGQRVTLRCSPRSGDLSVYWYQQSLDQGLQFLIQYYNGEERAKGNILERFSAQQFPDLHSELNLSSLELGDSALYFCASSVSETGTGLQETQYFGPGTRLLVL.

This clone has only one observation. The chain employs TRBV6-5 and TRBJ2-7, with 13 bases identical to TRBD2. The CDR3 consists of 15 residues. The J segment lost 5 bases and the V segment lost 4 bases, leaving 5 bases of the junction unmatched. In germline, CDR1 is MNHEY, CDR2 SVGAGI. DNA of the CDR3: TGTGCCAGCAGTTCCATGACTAGCGGGAGGAACGAGCAGTACTTC. This translates into CASSSMTSGRNEQYF.

In this sample, this clone turned up a few times. This chain links TRBV2 with TRBJ2-1; maybe TRBD1 (6 bases). Germline lookup yields CDR1 SNHLY and CDR2 FYNNEI. The CDR3 length is 14 residues. Trimming removed 6 bases at V and 8 bases at J, with 17 bases between. This CDR3 reads CASRPIGGVDEQFF. DNA of the CDR3: TGTGCCAGCAGGCCCATAGGGGGAGTGGATGAGCAGTTCTTC.

This chain uses TRBV5-1 with TRBJ1-1; D not resolved. The CDR3 loop spans 15 amino acids. Trimming stripped 0 bases from V and 1 base from J, with 10 bases between. Looked up from germline, CDR1 is SGHRS and CDR2 is YFSETQ. The CDR3 region is CASSLDRHRNTEAFF. CDR3 in DNA: TGCGCCAGCAGCTTGGACCGACACAGGAACACTGAAGCTTTCTTT.

The V gene is TRBV28, the J gene TRBJ1-5; D is perhaps TRBD1 (6 bases). Germline CDR1 reads MDHEN; CDR2 reads SYDVKM. The CDR3 is 15 amino acids. The V end lost 4 bases, the J end lost 4 bases, and 14 bases lay between the germline ends. Here the CDR3 reads CASSYRTASNQPQHF. CDR3 DNA: TGTGCCAGCAGTTACAGGACAGCTAGTAATCAGCCCCAGCATTTT.

This clone was picked up a small number of times. This sequence joins TRBV29-1 and TRBJ2-7; D possibly corresponds to TRBD1 (6 bases). Germline V gives CDR1 SQVTM, CDR2 ANQGSEA. V was pared by 4 bases and J by 9 bases, with 22 bases between. The CDR3 consists of 14 residues. CDR3 region: CSVGKAAGVTVQYF. CDR3 nucleotide sequence: TGCAGCGTTGGGAAGGCGGCAGGGGTTACAGTGCAGTACTTC.

This clone came up a few times. The J gene is TRBJ1-5, the V gene TRBV5-1; D is possibly TRBD1 (5 bases). CDR3 length equals 15 residues. V lost 4 bases and J lost 1, with 12 bases in between. Germline V gene sequence: CDR1 SGHRS, CDR2 YFSETQ. The CDR3 DNA follows: TGCGCCAGCAGCCCGGGGGTGATCAGCAATCAGCCCCAGCATTTT. Protein product: CASSPGVISNQPQHF.

This clone was observed a handful of times. This chain uses TRBV9 with TRBJ2-1; TRBD2 is a possible D gene (5 bases). In germline, CDR1 is SGDLS, CDR2 YYNGEE. Trimming left V 0 bases short and J 7 bases short, with 17 bases between. The CDR3 spans 16 residues. The CDR3 spells CASSVAARPPGNEQFF. The CDR3 DNA reads TGTGCCAGCAGCGTAGCGGCGCGCCCCCCGGGGAATGAGCAGTTCTTC. Based on the CDR3 plus reference TRBV9 and TRBJ2-1, the full variable domain is DSGVTQTPKHLITATGQRVTLRCSPRSGDLSVYWYQQSLDQGLQFLIQYYNGEERAKGNILERFSAQQFPDLHSELNLSSLELGDSALYFCASSVAARPPGNEQFFGPGTRLTVL.

This clone was recorded a few times. This chain uses TRBV5-1 with TRBJ1-1; 7 bases align to TRBD1. Germline CDR1 is SGHRS and CDR2 is YFSETQ. V was pared by 4 bases and J by 4 bases, with 13 bases of the junction left unmatched. This CDR3 has 16 residues. The CDR3 sequence: CASSLPGPNRGTEAFF. The CDR3 nucleotides are TGCGCCAGCAGCCTTCCGGGACCTAACAGGGGCACTGAAGCTTTCTTT.

This clone has just a few counts. The chain is built from TRBV7-9 and TRBJ2-3; the match to TRBD2 covers 11 bases. From germline, CDR1 is SEHNR and CDR2 FQNEAQ (reference sequence). The CDR3 loop spans 15 amino acids. Trimming took 5 bases from V and 3 from J; bases not matched to a gene: 4. CDR3 DNA sequence: TGTGCCAGCAGCCCTACTAGCGGGGGAACAGATACGCAGTATTTT. Its protein is CASSPTSGGTDTQYF.

The gene calls are TRBV23-1 and TRBJ1-2; the match to TRBD1 covers 8 bases. TRBV23-1 is known as an ORF, though its function is uncertain. The CDR3 totals 18 residues. The V gene end was trimmed by 8 bases and the J gene end by 5 bases; junction bases not matched to a gene: 22. CDR3 loop: CASSYSRQGPSRAYGYTF. DNA for the CDR3: TGCGCCAGCTCCTACTCACGACAGGGGCCGTCTAGGGCGTATGGCTACACCTTC.

The gene calls are TRBV28 and TRBJ2-5, with D unclear. The end of the DNA fits TRBJ2-7 better, so the J call may be wrong. Germline V gives CDR1 MDHEN, CDR2 SYDVKM. This CDR3 contains 12 residues. CDR3 sequence: CASSSRYYEQYF. CDR3 nucleotides: TGTGCCAGCAGTTCCCGATATTACGAGCAGTACTTC.

J is TRBJ1-4 and V is TRBV7-9, with a possible D match to TRBD1 (6 bases). V was pared by 7 bases and J by 0 bases, with 15 bases between. Germline V CDR1 and CDR2: SEHNR, FQNEAQ (reference sequence). The CDR3 sequence is 16 residues long. The CDR3 sequence: CASTEDSPATNEKLFF. The CDR3 region has the DNA TGTGCCAGCACCGAGGACAGCCCCGCAACTAATGAAAAACTGTTTTTT.

The V call is TRBV25-1, the J call TRBJ2-2; 12 positions match TRBD2. Germline CDR1 is MGHDK and CDR2 is SYGVNS. The CDR3 contains 14 residues. After removal of 10 bases from V and 6 bases from J, the junction contained 6 bases not matched to a gene. CDR3 in DNA: TGTGCCACCCGACTAGCGGGAGTGGCCGGGGAGCTGTTTTTT. It specifies CATRLAGVAGELFF.

The V and J genes are TRBV9 and TRBJ1-1; weak D call: TRBD1 (5 bases). Per the germline V gene, CDR1 is SGDLS and CDR2 is YYNGEE. This CDR3 comprises 11 residues. V shed 4 bases and J shed 7 bases, with 8 bases lying between them. The CDR3 loop is CASSPQGEAFF. The CDR3 DNA reads as TGTGCCAGCAGCCCCCAGGGTGAAGCTTTCTTT.

V usage is TRBV5-4 and J usage is TRBJ2-1; 7 nucleotides line up with TRBD2. From germline, CDR1 is SGHNT and CDR2 YYREEE (reference sequence). The CDR3 extends over 14 amino acids. Germline trimming cut 4 bases from V and 4 bases from J; bases unmatched to any gene: 5. CDR3 loop: CASSAGGGYNEQFF. Written as DNA, the CDR3 is TGTGCCAGCAGCGCTGGGGGGGGTTACAATGAGCAGTTCTTC.

This chain uses TRBV27 with TRBJ2-5; 7 nucleotides align to TRBD2. V lost 3 bases to trimming and J lost 5 bases; unmatched junction nucleotides: 6. This CDR3 has 14 residues. CDR1 is MNHEY and CDR2 is SMNVEV in the germline V gene (reference sequence). The CDR3 nucleotides are TGTGCCAGCAGTTTTCAAGGGCGGGGGGAGACCCAGTACTTC. This codes for CASSFQGRGETQYF.

The rearrangement joins TRBV20-1 to TRBJ2-1; unclear D gene. The CDR3 has 8 amino acids. V gave up 8 bases and J gave up 10 bases, with 6 bases separating them. Germline-derived CDR1 and CDR2 are DFQATT and SNEGSKA (reference sequence). Here the CDR3 reads CSCGEQFF. CDR3 bases: TGCAGTTGTGGCGAGCAGTTCTTC.

CDR3 region: CASSDQQGITGNTIYF. The CDR3 region has the DNA TGTGCCAGCTCAGACCAACAGGGTATAACTGGAAACACCATATATTTT. The chain uses TRBV18 and TRBJ1-3; D might be TRBD1 (6 bases). V gave up 5 bases and J gave up 2 bases, with 16 bases separating them. The CDR3 is made up of 16 amino acids. CDR1 KGHSH and CDR2 LQKENI come from the germline V gene.

This clone was seen just once. V and J are TRBV30 and TRBJ1-1, with 12 bases lining up with TRBD1. This CDR3 contains 15 residues. V lost 3 bases and J lost 5; bases outside the gene matches: 7. The germline V gene has CDR1 GTSNPN and CDR2 SVGIG (reference sequence). The CDR3 spells CAWRGQGAAGTEAFF. The CDR3 region has the DNA TGTGCCTGGAGGGGACAGGGGGCTGCGGGAACTGAAGCTTTCTTT.

The genes are TRBV5-4 and TRBJ1-5; D is perhaps TRBD1 (6 bases). This CDR3 is built from 15 residues. CDR1 and CDR2 from the germline V gene are SGHNT and YYREEE (reference sequence). Trimming cost V 4 bases and J 7 bases, with 18 bases left between them. CDR3 in amino acids: CASSLDGGLMQPQHF. CDR3 nucleotides: TGTGCCAGCAGCCTAGATGGGGGCCTAATGCAGCCCCAGCATTTT.

This chain links TRBV5-4 with TRBJ2-2; D may be TRBD2 (5 bases). This CDR3 region has 13 residues. Per germline, CDR1 SGHNT and CDR2 YYREEE (reference sequence). V shed 2 bases and J shed 7 bases, with 9 bases lying between them. CDR3 bases: TGTGCCAGCAGCTTAAGCGGTTACGGGGAGCTGTTTTTT. It specifies CASSLSGYGELFF.

This clone was observed a handful of times. J is TRBJ1-4 and V is TRBV29-1; D is undetermined. This CDR3 is built from 14 residues. Germline-derived CDR1 and CDR2 are SQVTM and ANQGSEA. V was pared by 6 bases and J by 8 bases, with 19 bases between. The DNA of the CDR3 is TGCAGCGTCTCCAGTTTCTCCTCAGCGGAAAAACTGTTTTTT. Amino acid sequence: CSVSSFSSAEKLFF.

This clone was seen a few times. The rearrangement links TRBV11-3 to TRBJ2-1; D perhaps matches TRBD2 (6 bases). The length of the CDR3 is 14 residues. The germline CDR1 and CDR2 sequences are SGHNT and YENEEA. Trimming cost V 6 bases and J 0 bases, with 9 bases left between them. CDR3 sequence (DNA): TGTGCCAGCAGTCCCGGGAGCTCCTACAATGAGCAGTTCTTC. Translating gives CASSPGSSYNEQFF.

This clone turned up a few times. The chain is built from TRBV5-1 and TRBJ1-5; the match to TRBD1 covers 8 bases. CDR3 length: 17 amino acids. Germline-derived CDR1 and CDR2 are SGHRS and YFSETQ. Unmatched junction bases numbered 9, after V lost 3 bases and J lost 1 base. The CDR3 coding sequence is TGCGCCAGCAGCTATCGACAGGGGCCGGGAAGCAATCAGCCCCAGCATTTT. As protein: CASSYRQGPGSNQPQHF.